This T cell receptor (beta chain) was profiled in a study of control samples from healthy donors and cancer patients. Assay: immunoSEQ multiplex PCR; the TCRdb copy retains only in-frame clones and omits some. The table lists approximately 54,000 clones, about nine tenths of them singletons, with over 35% in the top ten. Worth noting for this clone: The sample holds other DNA sequences that translate to the same CDR3.

This TCR was recovered from a man over 45 with head and neck cancer. The sequenced material came from PBMCs.

The CDR3 nucleotides read TGTGCCAGCAGCTTAGCGGGAGGGCAAGAGACCCAGTACTTC. Translating gives CASSLAGGQETQYF. V usage is TRBV7-9 and J usage is TRBJ2-5, with TRBD2 matching 7 bases. V lost 0 bases, J lost 2 bases, and 0 bases stayed unmatched. CDR1 and CDR2 (germline): SEHNR, FQNEAQ (reference sequence). CDR3 length: 14 residues.